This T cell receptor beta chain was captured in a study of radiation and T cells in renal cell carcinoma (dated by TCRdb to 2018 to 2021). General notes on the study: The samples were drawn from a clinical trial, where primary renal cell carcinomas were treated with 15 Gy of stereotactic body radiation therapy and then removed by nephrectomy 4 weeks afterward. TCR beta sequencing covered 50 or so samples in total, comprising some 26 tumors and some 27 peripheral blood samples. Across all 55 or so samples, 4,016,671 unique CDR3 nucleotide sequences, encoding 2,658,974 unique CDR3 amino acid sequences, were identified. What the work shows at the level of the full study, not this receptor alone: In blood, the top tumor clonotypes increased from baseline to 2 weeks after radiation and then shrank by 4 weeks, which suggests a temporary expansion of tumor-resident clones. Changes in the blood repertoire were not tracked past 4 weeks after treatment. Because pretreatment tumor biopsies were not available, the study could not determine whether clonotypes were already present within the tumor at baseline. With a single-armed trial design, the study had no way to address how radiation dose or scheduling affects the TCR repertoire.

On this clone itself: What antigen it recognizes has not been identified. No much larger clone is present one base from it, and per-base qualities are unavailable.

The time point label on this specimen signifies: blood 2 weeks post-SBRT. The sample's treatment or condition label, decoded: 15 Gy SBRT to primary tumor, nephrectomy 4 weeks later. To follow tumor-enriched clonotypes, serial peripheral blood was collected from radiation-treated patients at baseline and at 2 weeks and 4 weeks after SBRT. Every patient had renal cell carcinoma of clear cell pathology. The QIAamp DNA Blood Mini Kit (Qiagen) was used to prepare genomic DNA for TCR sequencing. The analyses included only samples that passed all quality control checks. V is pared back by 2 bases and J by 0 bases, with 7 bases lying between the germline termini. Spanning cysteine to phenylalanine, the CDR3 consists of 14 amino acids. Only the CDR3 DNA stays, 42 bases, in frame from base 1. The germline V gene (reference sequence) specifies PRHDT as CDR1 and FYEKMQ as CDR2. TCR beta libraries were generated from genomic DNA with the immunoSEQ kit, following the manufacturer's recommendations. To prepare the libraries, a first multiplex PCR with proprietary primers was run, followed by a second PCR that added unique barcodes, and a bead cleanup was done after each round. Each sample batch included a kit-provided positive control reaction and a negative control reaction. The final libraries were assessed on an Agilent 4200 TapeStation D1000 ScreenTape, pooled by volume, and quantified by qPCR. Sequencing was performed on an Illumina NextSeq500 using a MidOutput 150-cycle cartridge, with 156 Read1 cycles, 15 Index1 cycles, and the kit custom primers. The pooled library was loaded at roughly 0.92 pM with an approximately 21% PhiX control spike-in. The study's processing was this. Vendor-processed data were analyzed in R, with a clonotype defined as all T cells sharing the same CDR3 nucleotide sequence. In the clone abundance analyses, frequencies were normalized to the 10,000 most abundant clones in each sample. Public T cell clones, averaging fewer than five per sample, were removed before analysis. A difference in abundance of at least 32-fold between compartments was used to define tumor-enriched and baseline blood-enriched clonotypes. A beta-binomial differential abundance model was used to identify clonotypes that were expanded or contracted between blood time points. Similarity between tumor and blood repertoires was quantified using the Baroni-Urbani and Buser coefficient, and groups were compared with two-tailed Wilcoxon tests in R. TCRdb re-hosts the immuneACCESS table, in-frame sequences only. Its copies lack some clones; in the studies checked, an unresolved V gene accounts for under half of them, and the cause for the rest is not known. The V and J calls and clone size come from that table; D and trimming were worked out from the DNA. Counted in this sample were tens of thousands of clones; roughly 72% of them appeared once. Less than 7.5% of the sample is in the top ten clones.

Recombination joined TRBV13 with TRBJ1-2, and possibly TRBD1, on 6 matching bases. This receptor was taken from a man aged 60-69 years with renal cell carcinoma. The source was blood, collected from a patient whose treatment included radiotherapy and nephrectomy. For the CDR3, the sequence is CASSLQGSNYGYTF. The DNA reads TGTGCCAGCAGCTTACAGGGGTCTAACTATGGCTACACCTTC. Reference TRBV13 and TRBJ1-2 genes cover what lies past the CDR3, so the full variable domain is AAGVIQSPRHLIKEKRETATLKCYPIPRHDTVYWYQQGPGQDPQFLISFYEKMQSDKGSIPDRFSAQQFSDYHSELNMSSLELGDSALYFCASSLQGSNYGYTFGSGTRLTVV.